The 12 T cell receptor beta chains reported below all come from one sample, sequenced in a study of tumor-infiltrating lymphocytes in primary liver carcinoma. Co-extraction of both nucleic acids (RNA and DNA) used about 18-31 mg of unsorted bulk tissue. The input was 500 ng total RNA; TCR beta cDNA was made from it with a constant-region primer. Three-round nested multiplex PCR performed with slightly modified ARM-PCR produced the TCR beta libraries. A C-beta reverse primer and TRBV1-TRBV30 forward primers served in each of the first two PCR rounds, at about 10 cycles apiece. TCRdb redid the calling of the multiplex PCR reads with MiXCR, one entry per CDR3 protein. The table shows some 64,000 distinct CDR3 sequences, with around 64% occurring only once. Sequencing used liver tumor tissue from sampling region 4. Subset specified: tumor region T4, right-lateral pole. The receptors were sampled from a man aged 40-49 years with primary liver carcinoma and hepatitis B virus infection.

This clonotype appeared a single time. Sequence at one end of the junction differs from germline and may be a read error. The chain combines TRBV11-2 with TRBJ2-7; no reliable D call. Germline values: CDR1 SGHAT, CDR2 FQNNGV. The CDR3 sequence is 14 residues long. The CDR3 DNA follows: TGTGCCAGCAGCTTATCCGACGGAGCCTACAAGCAGTACTTC. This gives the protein CASSLSDGAYKQYF.

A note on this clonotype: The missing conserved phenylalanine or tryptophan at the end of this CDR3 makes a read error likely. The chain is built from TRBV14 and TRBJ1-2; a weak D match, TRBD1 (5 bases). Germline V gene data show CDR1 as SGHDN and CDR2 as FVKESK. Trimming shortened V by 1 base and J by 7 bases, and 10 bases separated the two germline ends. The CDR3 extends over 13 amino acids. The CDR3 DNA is TGTGCCAGCAGCCAAGCCCAGGGATCTGGCTACACCTTA. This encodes CASSQAQGSGYTL.

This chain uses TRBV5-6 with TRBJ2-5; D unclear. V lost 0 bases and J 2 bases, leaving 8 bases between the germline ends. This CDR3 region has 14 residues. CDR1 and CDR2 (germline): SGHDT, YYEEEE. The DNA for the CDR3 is TGTGCCAGCAGCTTGGAGGCTAATCAAGAGACCCAGTACTTC. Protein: CASSLEANQETQYF. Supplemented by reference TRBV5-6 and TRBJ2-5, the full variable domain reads DAGVTQSPTHLIKTRGQQVTLRCSPKSGHDTVSWYQQALGQGPQFIFQYYEEEERQRGNFPDRFSGHQFPNYSSELNVNALLLGDSALYLCASSLEANQETQYFGPGTRLLVL.

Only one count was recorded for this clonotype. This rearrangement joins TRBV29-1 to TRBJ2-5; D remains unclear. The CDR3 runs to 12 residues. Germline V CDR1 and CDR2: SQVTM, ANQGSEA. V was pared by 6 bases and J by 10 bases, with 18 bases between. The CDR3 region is CSVDDNQEVQYF. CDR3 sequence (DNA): TGCAGCGTCGACGACAACCAAGAGGTCCAGTACTTC.

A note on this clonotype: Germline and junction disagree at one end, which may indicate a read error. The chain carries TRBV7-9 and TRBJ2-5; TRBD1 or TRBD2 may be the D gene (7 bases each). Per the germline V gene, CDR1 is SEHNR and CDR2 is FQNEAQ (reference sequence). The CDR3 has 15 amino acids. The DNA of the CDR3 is TGTGCCAGCAGCAGCAGGGGGGGAATCCAGGAGACCCACTACTTC. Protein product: CASSSRGGIQETHYF.

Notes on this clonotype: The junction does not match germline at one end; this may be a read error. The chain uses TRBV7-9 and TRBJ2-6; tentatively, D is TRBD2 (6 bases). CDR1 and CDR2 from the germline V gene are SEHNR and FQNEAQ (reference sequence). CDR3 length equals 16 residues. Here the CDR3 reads CANSLAGGSGANVQTF. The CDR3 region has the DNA TGTGCCAACAGCTTGGCCGGAGGGTCTGGGGCCAACGTCCAGACTTTC.

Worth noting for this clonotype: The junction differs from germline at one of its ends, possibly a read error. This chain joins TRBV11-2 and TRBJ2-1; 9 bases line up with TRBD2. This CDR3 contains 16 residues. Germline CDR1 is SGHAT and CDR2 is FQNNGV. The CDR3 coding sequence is TGTGCCAGAAGCTCGCGCCCCAGCGGGAGGATCTATGAGCACTTCTTC. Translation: CARSSRPSGRIYEHFF.

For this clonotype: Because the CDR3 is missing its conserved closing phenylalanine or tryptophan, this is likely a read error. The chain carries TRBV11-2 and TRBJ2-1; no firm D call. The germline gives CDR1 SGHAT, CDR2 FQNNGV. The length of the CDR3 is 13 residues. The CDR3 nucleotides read TGTGTCAGCAGCTCAGAATTATACAATGAGCAGTTCCTC. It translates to CVSSSELYNEQFL.

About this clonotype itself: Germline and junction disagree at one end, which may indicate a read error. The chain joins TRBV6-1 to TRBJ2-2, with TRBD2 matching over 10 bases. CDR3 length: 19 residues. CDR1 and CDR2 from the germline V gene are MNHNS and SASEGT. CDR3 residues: CACSDGESGAGGDTGELLF. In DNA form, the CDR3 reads TGTGCCTGCAGTGATGGAGAATCAGGAGCGGGAGGGGACACCGGGGAGCTGTTGTTT.

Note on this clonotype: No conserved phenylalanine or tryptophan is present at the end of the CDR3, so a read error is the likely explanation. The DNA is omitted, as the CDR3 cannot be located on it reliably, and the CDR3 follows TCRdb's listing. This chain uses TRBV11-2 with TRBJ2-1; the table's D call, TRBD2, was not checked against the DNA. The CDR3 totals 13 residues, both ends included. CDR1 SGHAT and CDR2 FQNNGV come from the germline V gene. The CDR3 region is CAGSLGRLAMGFL.

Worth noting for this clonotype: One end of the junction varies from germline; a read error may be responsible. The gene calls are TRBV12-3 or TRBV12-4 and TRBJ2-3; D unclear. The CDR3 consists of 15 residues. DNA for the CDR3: TGTGTCAGCAGTTCATCTGACTCCTCCACAGATACGCAGTATTTT. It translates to CVSSSSDSSTDTQYF.

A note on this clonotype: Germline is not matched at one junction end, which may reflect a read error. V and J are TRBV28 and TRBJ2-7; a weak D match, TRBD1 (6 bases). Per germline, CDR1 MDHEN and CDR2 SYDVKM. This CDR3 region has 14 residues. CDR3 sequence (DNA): TGTGACAGCAAGCAGGGGTCGGCCTCCTACGAGCAGTATTTC. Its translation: CDSKQGSASYEQYF.